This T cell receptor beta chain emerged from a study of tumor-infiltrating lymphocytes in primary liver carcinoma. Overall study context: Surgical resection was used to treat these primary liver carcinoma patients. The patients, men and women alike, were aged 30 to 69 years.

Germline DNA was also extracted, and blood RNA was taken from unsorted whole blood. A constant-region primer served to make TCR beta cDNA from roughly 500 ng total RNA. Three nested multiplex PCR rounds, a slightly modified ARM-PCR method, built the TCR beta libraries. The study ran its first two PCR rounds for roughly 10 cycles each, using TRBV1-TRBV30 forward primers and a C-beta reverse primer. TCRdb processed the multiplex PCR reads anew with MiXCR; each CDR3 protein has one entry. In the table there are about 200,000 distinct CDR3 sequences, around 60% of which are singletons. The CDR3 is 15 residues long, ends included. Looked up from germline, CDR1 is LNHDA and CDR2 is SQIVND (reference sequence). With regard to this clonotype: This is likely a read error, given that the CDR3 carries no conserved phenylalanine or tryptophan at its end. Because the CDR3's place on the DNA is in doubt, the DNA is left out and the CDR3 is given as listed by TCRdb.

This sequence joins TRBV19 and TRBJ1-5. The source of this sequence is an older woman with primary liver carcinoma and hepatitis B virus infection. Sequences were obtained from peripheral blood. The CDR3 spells CASSPAGEGNQPEHI.